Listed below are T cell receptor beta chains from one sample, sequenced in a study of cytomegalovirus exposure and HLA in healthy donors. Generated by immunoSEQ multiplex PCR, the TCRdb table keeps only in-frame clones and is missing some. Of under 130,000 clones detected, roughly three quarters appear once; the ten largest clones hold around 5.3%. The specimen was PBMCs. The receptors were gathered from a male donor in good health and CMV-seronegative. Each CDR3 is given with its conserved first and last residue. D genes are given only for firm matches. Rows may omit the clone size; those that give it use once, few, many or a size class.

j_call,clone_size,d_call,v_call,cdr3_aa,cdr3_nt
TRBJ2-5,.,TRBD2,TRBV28,CATLGTGGPFQETQYF,TGTGCCACCCTAGGGACGGGAGGGCCTTTCCAAGAGACCCAGTACTTC
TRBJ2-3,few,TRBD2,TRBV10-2,CASSRRASGSTDTQYF,TGCGCCAGCAGCCGTAGGGCTAGCGGGAGCACAGATACGCAGTATTTT
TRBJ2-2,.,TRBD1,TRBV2,CASREQGATGELFF,TGTGCCAGCAGGGAACAGGGGGCAACCGGGGAGCTGTTTTTT
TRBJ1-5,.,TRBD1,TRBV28,CASSLRQGARPQHF,TGTGCCAGCAGCCTTAGACAGGGGGCACGGCCCCAGCATTTT
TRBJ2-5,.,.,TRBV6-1,CASSLTVLWEQYF,TGTGCCAGCAGCCTTACAGTTTTGTGGGAGCAGTACTTC
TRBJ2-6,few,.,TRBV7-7,CASTREPGANVLTF,TGTGCTAGCACCCGGGAGCCCGGGGCCAACGTCCTGACTTTC
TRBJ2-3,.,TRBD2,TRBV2,CASRKRLAGAGTDTQYF,TGTGCCAGCAGGAAAAGACTAGCGGGAGCCGGCACAGATACGCAGTATTTT
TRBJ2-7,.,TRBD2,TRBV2,CASRTRAGEEYEQYF,TGTGCCAGCAGGACACGAGCGGGAGAGGAATACGAGCAGTACTTC
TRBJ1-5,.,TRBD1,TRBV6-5,CASSYEWRQGGQPQHF,TGTGCCAGCAGTTACGAGTGGAGACAGGGCGGTCAGCCCCAGCATTTT
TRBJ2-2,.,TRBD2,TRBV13,CASSLRASGVTGELFF,TGTGCCAGCAGCTTAAGGGCTAGCGGAGTCACCGGGGAGCTGTTTTTT
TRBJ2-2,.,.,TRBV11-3,CASSLDLGHTGELFF,TGTGCCAGCAGCTTAGATCTAGGCCACACCGGGGAGCTGTTTTTT
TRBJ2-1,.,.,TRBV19,CASSIGRSRGWNEQFF,TGTGCCAGTAGTATAGGACGGTCCCGAGGGTGGAATGAGCAGTTCTTC
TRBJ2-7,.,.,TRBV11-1,CASSYGTSSYEQYF,TGTGCCAGCAGCTACGGGACAAGCTCCTACGAGCAGTACTTC